The entry below describes one T cell receptor beta chain. V shed 5 bases and J shed 0 bases, with 11 bases lying between them. The CDR3 has 15 residues. Germline V gene data show CDR1 as LNHDA and CDR2 as SQIVND (reference sequence). This record comes from a study of cytomegalovirus exposure and HLA in healthy donors. It was with 60 Vbeta and 13 Jbeta primers that the PCR ran. The protocol was immunoSEQ multiplex PCR, while the TCRdb copy is restricted to in-frame clones and leaves out a portion. The table has around 130,000 clones, approximately 80% seen once. Sequenced: PBMCs. This TCR derives from a man aged 50 to 59 in good health and CMV-seronegative. The V gene is TRBV19, the J gene TRBJ1-5; D is perhaps TRBD1 (5 bases). CDR3 DNA: TGTGCCAGTAGTTGGGGCGGATATAGCAATCAGCCCCAGCATTTT. It codes for CASSWGGYSNQPQHF.